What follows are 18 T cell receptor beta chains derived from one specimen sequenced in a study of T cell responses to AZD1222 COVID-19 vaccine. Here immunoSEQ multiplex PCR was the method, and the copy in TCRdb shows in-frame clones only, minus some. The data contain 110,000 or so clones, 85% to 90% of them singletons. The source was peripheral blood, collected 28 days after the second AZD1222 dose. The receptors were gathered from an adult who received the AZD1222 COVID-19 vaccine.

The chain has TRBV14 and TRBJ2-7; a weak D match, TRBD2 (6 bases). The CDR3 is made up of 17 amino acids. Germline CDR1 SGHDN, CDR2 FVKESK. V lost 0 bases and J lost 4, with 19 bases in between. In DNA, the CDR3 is TGTGCCAGCAGCCAAGATCCCCCTTATGGAGGGTTTTACGAGCAGTACTTC. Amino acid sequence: CASSQDPPYGGFYEQYF.

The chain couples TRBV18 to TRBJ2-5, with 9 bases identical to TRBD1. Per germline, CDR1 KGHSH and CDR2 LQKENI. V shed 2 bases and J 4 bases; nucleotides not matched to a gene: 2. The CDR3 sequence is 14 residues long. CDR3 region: CASSPGTGSETQYF. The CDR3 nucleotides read TGTGCCAGCTCACCAGGGACAGGGTCAGAGACCCAGTACTTC. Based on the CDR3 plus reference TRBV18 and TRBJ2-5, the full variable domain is NAGVMQNPRHLVRRRGQEARLRCSPMKGHSHVYWYRQLPEEGLKFMVYLQKENIIDESGMPKERFSAEFPKEGPSILRIQQVVRGDSAAYFCASSPGTGSETQYFGPGTRLLVL.

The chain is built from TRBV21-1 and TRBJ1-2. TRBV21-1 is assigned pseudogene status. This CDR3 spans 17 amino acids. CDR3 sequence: CASSKGVSAAIPYGYTF. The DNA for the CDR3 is TGTGCCAGCAGCAAAGGAGTATCGGCGGCCATCCCCTATGGCTACACCTTC.

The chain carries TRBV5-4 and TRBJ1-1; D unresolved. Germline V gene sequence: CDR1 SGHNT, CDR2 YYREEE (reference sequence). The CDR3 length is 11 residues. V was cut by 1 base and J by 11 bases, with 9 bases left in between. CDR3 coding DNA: TGTGCCAGCAGCTTGCTCGGGGAGGCTTTCTTT. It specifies CASSLLGEAFF.

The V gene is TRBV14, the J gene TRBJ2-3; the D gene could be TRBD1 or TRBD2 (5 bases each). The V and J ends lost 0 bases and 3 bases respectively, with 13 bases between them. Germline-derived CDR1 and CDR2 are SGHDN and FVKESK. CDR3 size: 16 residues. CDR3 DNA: TGTGCCAGCAGCCAAGAGGGGAGAGGGGAGACAGATACGCAGTATTTT. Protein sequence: CASSQEGRGETDTQYF.

CDR3 protein: CAPSTLPGGRTGELFF. DNA for the CDR3: TGTGCCCCCAGCACTCTACCGGGGGGGCGGACCGGGGAGCTGTTTTTT. The chain uses TRBV3-1 (or the pseudogene TRBV3-2) and TRBJ2-2; 8 positions agree with TRBD2. Germline CDR1 LGHDT, CDR2 YNNKEL (reference sequence). The junction had 16 bases not matched to a gene; V was cut back by 11 bases and J by 5 bases. This CDR3 has 16 amino acids.

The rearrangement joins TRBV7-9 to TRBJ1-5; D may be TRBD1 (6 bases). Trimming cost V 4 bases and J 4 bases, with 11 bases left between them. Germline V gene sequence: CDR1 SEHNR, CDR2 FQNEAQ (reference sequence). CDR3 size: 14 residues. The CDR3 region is CASSSGAGNQPQHF. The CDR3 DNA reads TGTGCCAGCAGCTCGGGGGCAGGTAATCAGCCCCAGCATTTT.

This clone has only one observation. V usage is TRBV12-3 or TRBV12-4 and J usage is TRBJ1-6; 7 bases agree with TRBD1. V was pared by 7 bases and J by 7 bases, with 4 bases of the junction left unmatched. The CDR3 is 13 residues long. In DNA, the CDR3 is TGTGCCAGCACTCGGGACAGCAATTCACCCCTCCACTTT. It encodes CASTRDSNSPLHF.

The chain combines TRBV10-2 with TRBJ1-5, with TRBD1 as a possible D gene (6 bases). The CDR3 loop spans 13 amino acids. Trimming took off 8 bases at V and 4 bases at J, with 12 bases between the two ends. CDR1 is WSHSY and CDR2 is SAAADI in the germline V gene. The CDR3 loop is CASYGGTNQPQHF. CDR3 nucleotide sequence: TGCGCCAGCTACGGGGGCACTAATCAGCCCCAGCATTTT.

The CDR3 is CASSRTKNEQFF. CDR3 bases: TGCGCCAGCAGTAGGACGAAGAATGAGCAGTTCTTC. The chain couples TRBV10-1 to TRBJ2-1, with D uncertain. V was trimmed by 5 bases and J by 7 bases, leaving 9 bases between them. Germline V CDR1 and CDR2: WNHNN, SYGVQD (reference sequence). The length of the CDR3 is 12 residues.

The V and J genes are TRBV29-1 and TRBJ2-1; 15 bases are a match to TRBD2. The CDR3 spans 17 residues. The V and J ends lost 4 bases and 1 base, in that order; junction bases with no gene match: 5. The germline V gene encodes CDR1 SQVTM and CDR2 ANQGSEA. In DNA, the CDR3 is TGCAGCGTTGGGACTAGCGGGGGGGCCCGTTCCTACAATGAGCAGTTCTTC. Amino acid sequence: CSVGTSGGARSYNEQFF.

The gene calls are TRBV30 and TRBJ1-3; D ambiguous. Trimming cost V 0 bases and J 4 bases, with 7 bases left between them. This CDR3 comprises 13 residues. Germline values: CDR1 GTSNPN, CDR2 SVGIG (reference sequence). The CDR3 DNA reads TGTGCCTGGAGTGTCGCCATAGGAAACACCATATATTTT. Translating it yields CAWSVAIGNTIYF.

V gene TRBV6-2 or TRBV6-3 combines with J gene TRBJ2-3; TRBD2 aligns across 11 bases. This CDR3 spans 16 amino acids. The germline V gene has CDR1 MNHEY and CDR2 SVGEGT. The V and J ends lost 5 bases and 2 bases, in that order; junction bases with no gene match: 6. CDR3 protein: CASSGGLADLTDTQYF. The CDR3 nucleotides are TGTGCCAGCAGTGGGGGACTAGCGGACCTCACAGATACGCAGTATTTT.

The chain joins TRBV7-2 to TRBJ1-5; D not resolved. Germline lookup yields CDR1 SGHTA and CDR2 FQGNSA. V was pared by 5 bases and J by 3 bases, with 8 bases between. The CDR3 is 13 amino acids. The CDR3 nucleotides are TGTGCCAGCAGCCCCCGGTACAATCAGCCCCAGCATTTT. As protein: CASSPRYNQPQHF.

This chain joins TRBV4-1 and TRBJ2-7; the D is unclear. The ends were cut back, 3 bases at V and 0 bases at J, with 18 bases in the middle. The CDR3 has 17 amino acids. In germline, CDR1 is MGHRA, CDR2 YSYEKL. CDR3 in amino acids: CASSQGRLGSSSYEQYF. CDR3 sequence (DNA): TGCGCCAGCAGCCAGGGCAGGCTGGGCAGTAGCTCCTACGAGCAGTACTTC.

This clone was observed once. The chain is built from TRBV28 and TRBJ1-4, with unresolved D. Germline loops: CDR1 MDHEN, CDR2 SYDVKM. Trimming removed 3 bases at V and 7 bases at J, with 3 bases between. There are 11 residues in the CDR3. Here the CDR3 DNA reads TGTGCCAGCAGTTTTTTTGAAAAACTGTTTTTT. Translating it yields CASSFFEKLFF.

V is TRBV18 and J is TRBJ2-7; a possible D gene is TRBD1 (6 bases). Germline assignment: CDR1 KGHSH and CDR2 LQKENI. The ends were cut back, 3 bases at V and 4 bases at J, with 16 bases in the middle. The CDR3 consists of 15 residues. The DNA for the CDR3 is TGTGCCAGCTCACCGCCCGGGACAACCAATTACGAGCAGTACTTC. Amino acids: CASSPPGTTNYEQYF.

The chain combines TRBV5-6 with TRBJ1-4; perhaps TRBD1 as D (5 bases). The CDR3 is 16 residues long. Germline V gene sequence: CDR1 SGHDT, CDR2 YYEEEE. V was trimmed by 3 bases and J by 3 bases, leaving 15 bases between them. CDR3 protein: CASSSNSGRPNEKLFF. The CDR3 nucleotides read TGTGCCAGCAGCTCGAATTCAGGGCGACCTAATGAAAAACTGTTTTTT.